These 20 T cell receptor beta chains originate from one sample sequenced in a study of human T cells and chemical hapten exposure. TCRdb recomputed calls from the RACE reads with MiXCR, one row per CDR3 protein. The sample lists roughly 360,000 distinct CDR3 sequences; roughly 4.8% were seen once. Time point noted: patch test 1, 2 weeks after DPC sensitization. Treatment reported: therapeutic diphenylcyclopropenone sensitization with weekly scalp DPC. The material sequenced was whole blood, taken in connection with sensitization to the hapten diphenylcyclopropenone (DPC). All receptors come from a woman between 50 and 59 years old with alopecia areata. Some clones in this sample may be carry-over from other donors' samples.

The sample holds a few counts of this clonotype. V and J are TRBV27 and TRBJ1-4; D is undetermined. The CDR3 is 13 residues long. Germline loops: CDR1 MNHEY, CDR2 SMNVEV (reference sequence). Trimming stripped 6 bases from V and 0 bases from J, with 5 bases between. The CDR3 region has the DNA TGTGCCAGCAGCAAAGCAACTAATGAAAAACTGTTTTTT. Protein product: CASSKATNEKLFF.

J is TRBJ2-1 and V is TRBV28; D may be TRBD1 or TRBD2 (7 bases each). The CDR3 has 15 residues. CDR1 is MDHEN, CDR2 SYDVKM, per germline. The V gene lost 3 bases and the J gene lost 7 bases, with 16 bases spanning the gap. This chain's CDR3 is CASSFQGGAGNEQFF. The CDR3 bases are TGTGCCAGCAGTTTCCAGGGGGGGGCCGGTAATGAGCAGTTCTTC.

This clonotype was observed at least ten times. This chain joins TRBV6-2 or TRBV6-3 and TRBJ1-5, with TRBD1 as a possible D gene (6 bases). The ends were cut back, 2 bases at V and 2 bases at J, with 10 bases in the middle. CDR3 length: 15 amino acids. The V gene's germline CDR1 is MNHEY and CDR2 SVGEGT. CDR3 DNA sequence: TGTGCCAGCAGTTACGCAGGGGAAGGCAATCAGCCCCAGCATTTT. As protein: CASSYAGEGNQPQHF.

This clonotype was seen ten or more times. V is TRBV5-5 and J is TRBJ2-5, with D hard to call. CDR1 is SGHKS, CDR2 YYEKEE, per germline (reference sequence). Trimming removed 2 bases from V and 0 bases from J, with 5 bases in between. The CDR3 runs 13 residues. The DNA for the CDR3 is TGTGCCAGCAGCTTTACCGACCAAGAGACCCAGTACTTC. This encodes CASSFTDQETQYF. The variable domain in full, with the rest retrieved from reference TRBV5-5 and TRBJ2-5, is DAGVTQSPTHLIKTRGQQVTLRCSPISGHKSVSWYQQVLGQGPQFIFQYYEKEERGRGNFPDRFSARQFPNYSSELNVNALLLGDSALYLCASSFTDQETQYFGPGTRLLVL.

This clonotype was observed a few times. The chain employs TRBV6-2 or TRBV6-3 and TRBJ1-1; D gene ambiguous. Germline lookup yields CDR1 MNHEY and CDR2 SVGEGT. The germline V and J ends were trimmed by 8 bases and 3 bases, with 13 bases remaining between them. The CDR3 has 13 amino acids. Here the CDR3 DNA reads TGTGCCAGCCTGCCATCCGGACACACTGAAGCTTTCTTT. It specifies CASLPSGHTEAFF.

This clonotype was observed a few times. This chain uses TRBV7-2 with TRBJ2-7; D remains ambiguous. From germline, CDR1 is SGHTA and CDR2 FQGNSA. The CDR3 length is 13 residues. V lost 2 bases to trimming and J lost 4 bases, with 9 bases between them. This chain's CDR3 is CASSLTRDYEQYF. Here the CDR3 DNA reads TGTGCCAGCAGCTTAACCCGCGATTACGAGCAGTACTTC.

The chain is built from TRBV29-1 and TRBJ2-2; 8 bases are a match to TRBD1. This CDR3 has 14 residues. The V segment lost 4 bases and the J segment 6 bases; nucleotides outside the gene matches: 7. Germline CDR1 SQVTM, CDR2 ANQGSEA. The DNA for the CDR3 is TGCAGCGTTGCGACAGGGGTTGTGTCCGGGGAGCTGTTTTTT. Its translation: CSVATGVVSGELFF.

The chain combines TRBV7-2 with TRBJ2-7, with D possibly called TRBD1 or TRBD2 (7 bases each). CDR1 SGHTA and CDR2 FQGNSA come from the germline V gene. V was clipped by 1 base and J by 7 bases, with 17 bases between them. CDR3 length: 15 residues. The CDR3 loop reads CASSLGGGQIQEQYF. CDR3 nucleotide sequence: TGTGCCAGCAGCTTAGGCGGGGGACAGATCCAGGAGCAGTACTTC.

The table lists this clonotype with many counts. V and J are TRBV7-9 and TRBJ2-6; no clear D. Trimming shortened V by 2 bases and J by 1 base, and 12 bases separated the two germline ends. Germline values: CDR1 SEHNR, CDR2 FQNEAQ (reference sequence). There are 17 residues in the CDR3. DNA for the CDR3: TGTGCCAGCAGCTTATCCGGACGGCTTTCTGGGGCCAACGTCCTGACTTTC. Protein sequence: CASSLSGRLSGANVLTF.

The chain carries TRBV7-9 and TRBJ2-3; 12 bases align to TRBD2. V gave up 6 bases and J gave up 9 bases; unmatched junction bases: 13. Germline V lookup: CDR1 SEHNR, CDR2 FQNEAQ (reference sequence). The CDR3 loop spans 16 amino acids. CDR3 sequence (DNA): TGTGCCAGCAGGGACACTAGCGGGGGGCCCTTAGGGACGCAGTATTTT. Its translation: CASRDTSGGPLGTQYF.

This clonotype has ten or more counts. The V call is TRBV5-1, the J call TRBJ2-1; TRBD2 agrees at 7 bases. The CDR3 consists of 12 residues. Germline V gene sequence: CDR1 SGHRS, CDR2 YFSETQ. Trimming took 4 bases from V and 12 from J; bases not matched to a gene: 7. As DNA, the CDR3 is TGCGCCAGCAGCCGGGAGGTGGGACCGCAGTTCTTC. The encoded protein is CASSREVGPQFF.

There are many counts of this clonotype. Here the CDR3 reads CASSLSDRRSSYEQYF. The CDR3 DNA reads as TGTGCCAGCAGTTTATCCGACAGAAGGAGCTCCTACGAGCAGTACTTC. J is TRBJ2-7 and V is TRBV27; maybe TRBD1 (5 bases). V shed 0 bases and J shed 0 bases, with 12 bases lying between them. Germline CDR1 MNHEY, CDR2 SMNVEV (reference sequence). CDR3 length: 16 amino acids.

Here the CDR3 reads CASSAGGGRFNTEAFF. CDR3 coding DNA: TGTGCCAGCTCCGCTGGCGGCGGTCGGTTCAACACTGAAGCTTTCTTT. This chain uses TRBV18 with TRBJ1-1; D unclear. Trimming cost V 6 bases and J 2 bases, with 19 bases left between them. CDR3 length equals 16 residues. CDR1 is KGHSH and CDR2 is LQKENI in the germline V gene.

In its sample, this clonotype was seen a few times. V is TRBV9 and J is TRBJ2-3; 7 bases match TRBD1. This CDR3 region has 18 residues. After removal of 4 bases from V and 0 bases from J, the junction contained 14 bases not matched to a gene. CDR1 SGDLS and CDR2 YYNGEE come from the germline V gene. In DNA form, the CDR3 reads TGTGCCAGCAGCTCCCTGCAAGGGGGCTTAGCAAGCACAGATACGCAGTATTTT. This gives the protein CASSSLQGGLASTDTQYF.

This clonotype showed up just a few times. This chain joins TRBV6-2 or TRBV6-3 and TRBJ2-7, with no clear D. Trimming stripped 4 bases from V and 3 bases from J, with 16 bases between. The CDR3 covers 15 residues. The germline V gene encodes CDR1 MNHEY and CDR2 SVGEGT. This chain's CDR3 is CASSSTATPRYEQYF. CDR3 nucleotides: TGTGCCAGCAGTTCGACCGCGACTCCGCGCTACGAGCAGTACTTC.

This clonotype was seen ten or more times. The gene calls are TRBV28 and TRBJ2-1; no reliable D call. This CDR3 contains 14 residues. V was trimmed by 5 bases and J by 4 bases, leaving 12 bases between them. Germline V gene sequence: CDR1 MDHEN, CDR2 SYDVKM. CDR3 residues: CASSPGPYYNEQFF. The CDR3 bases are TGTGCCAGCAGTCCCGGGCCTTATTACAATGAGCAGTTCTTC. The entire variable domain, with the rest obtained from reference TRBV28 and TRBJ2-1, is as follows: DVKVTQSSRYLVKRTGEKVFLECVQDMDHENMFWYRQDPGLGLRLIYFSYDVKMKEKGDIPEGYSVSREKKERFSLILESASTNQTSMYLCASSPGPYYNEQFFGPGTRLTVL.

The V call is TRBV4-1, the J call TRBJ1-2; 7 bases agree with TRBD1. J lost 3 bases, V lost 4 bases, and 5 bases had no gene match. Germline values: CDR1 MGHRA, CDR2 YSYEKL. The CDR3 contains 14 residues. The CDR3 sequence is CASSPTGADYGYTF. Here the CDR3 DNA reads TGCGCCAGCAGCCCAACAGGGGCAGACTATGGCTACACCTTC.

This chain joins TRBV3-1 and TRBJ2-5; 9 bases align to TRBD2. The CDR3 is 15 amino acids. In germline, CDR1 is LGHDT, CDR2 YNNKEL (reference sequence). Germline trimming cut 1 base from V and 5 bases from J; bases unmatched to any gene: 5. The chain's CDR3 is CASSQAVAGEETQYF. In nucleotides, the CDR3 is TGTGCCAGCAGCCAAGCGGTAGCGGGGGAGGAGACCCAGTACTTC.

CDR3 sequence reads: CASTAGLNNQPQHF. The CDR3, as DNA: TGTGCCAGCACCGCAGGGTTGAACAATCAGCCCCAGCATTTT. The chain links TRBV4-2 to TRBJ1-5, with TRBD1 as a possible D gene (5 bases). The CDR3 is 14 amino acids. Germline-derived CDR1 and CDR2 are LGHNA and YNFKEQ. Trimming took off 7 bases at V and 3 bases at J, with 13 bases between the two ends.

This clonotype was seen ten or more times. This chain connects TRBV13 to TRBJ2-1; the D gene is possibly TRBD2 (5 bases). The ends were cut back, 0 bases at V and 4 bases at J, with 10 bases in the middle. There are 15 residues in the CDR3. Germline lookup yields CDR1 PRHDT and CDR2 FYEKMQ (reference sequence). The CDR3 protein is CASSLGRAHYNEQFF. CDR3 bases: TGTGCCAGCAGCTTAGGGCGGGCCCATTACAATGAGCAGTTCTTC.